The 3 T cell receptor beta chains below all came from one sample that was sequenced in a study of human T cells and chemical hapten exposure. As to time point: patch test 1, 2 weeks after DPC sensitization. Indicated treatment: therapeutic diphenylcyclopropenone sensitization with weekly scalp DPC. Each CDR3 protein gets one entry after TCRdb re-called the RACE reads with MiXCR. The sample lists fewer than 95,000 distinct CDR3 sequences, over 9.5% occurring once. The material was whole blood, obtained in connection with sensitization to the hapten diphenylcyclopropenone (DPC). These receptors all come from a man in his forties with alopecia areata. Some clones in this sample may be carry-over from other donors' samples.

As DNA, the CDR3 is TGTGCCAGCTTGGGGACAGACGCTTTCTATGGCTACACCTTC. Translated: CASLGTDAFYGYTF. The gene calls are TRBV6-4 and TRBJ1-2; 7 positions match TRBD1. CDR1 is MRHNA, CDR2 SNTAGT, per germline. V shed 8 bases, J shed 4 bases, and the junction held 10 bases outside the gene matches. The CDR3 is 14 amino acids.

This clonotype was observed a few times. The rearrangement joins TRBV6-2 or TRBV6-3 to TRBJ1-5, with TRBD1 matching over 9 bases. This CDR3 has 16 residues. Losses at the gene ends were 5 bases for V and 6 bases for J; bases not matched to a gene: 11. Germline CDR1 is MNHEY and CDR2 is SVGEGT. The CDR3 DNA is TGTGCCAGCAGTCCCCATACAGGGGGCTTGTTTCAGCCCCAGCATTTT. It yields the protein CASSPHTGGLFQPQHF.

This clonotype was observed a handful of times. The genes are TRBV6-2 or TRBV6-3 and TRBJ1-5; possible D gene TRBD1, 5 bases. The CDR3 is 13 amino acids. In germline, CDR1 is MNHEY, CDR2 SVGEGT. Trimming left V 6 bases short and J 5 bases short, with 11 bases between. CDR3 amino acids: CASSETVDQPQHF. The CDR3, as DNA: TGTGCCAGCAGCGAGACAGTAGATCAGCCCCAGCATTTT.